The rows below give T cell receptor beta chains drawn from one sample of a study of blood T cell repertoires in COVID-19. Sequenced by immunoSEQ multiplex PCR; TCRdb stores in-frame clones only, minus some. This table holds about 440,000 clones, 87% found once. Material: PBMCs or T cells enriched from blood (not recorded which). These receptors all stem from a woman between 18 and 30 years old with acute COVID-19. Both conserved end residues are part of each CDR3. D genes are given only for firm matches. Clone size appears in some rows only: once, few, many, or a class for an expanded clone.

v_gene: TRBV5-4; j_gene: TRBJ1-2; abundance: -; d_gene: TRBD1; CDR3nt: TGTGCCAGCAGCTTGGGGATTGGACAGGGAACTAACTATGGCTACACCTTC; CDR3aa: CASSLGIGQGTNYGYTF
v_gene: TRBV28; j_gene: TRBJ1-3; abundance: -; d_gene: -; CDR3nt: TGTGCCAGCAGTTCCCATACAGGGAACGATGGAAACACCATATATTTT; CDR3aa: CASSSHTGNDGNTIYF
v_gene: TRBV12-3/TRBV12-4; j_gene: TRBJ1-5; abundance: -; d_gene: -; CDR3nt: TGTGCCAGCAGTTTCCAGGGACAGCCCCAGCATTTT; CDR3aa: CASSFQGQPQHF
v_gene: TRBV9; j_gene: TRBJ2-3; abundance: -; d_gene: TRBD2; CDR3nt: TGTGCCAGCAGCTTCGGGACTAGCGGGTTTAGCACAGATACGCAGTATTTT; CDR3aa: CASSFGTSGFSTDTQYF
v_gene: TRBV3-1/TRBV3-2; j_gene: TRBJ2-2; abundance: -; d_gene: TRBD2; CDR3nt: TGTGCCAGCAGCCAGACTAGCGGTTCGGCCGGGGAGCTGTTTTTT; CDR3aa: CASSQTSGSAGELFF
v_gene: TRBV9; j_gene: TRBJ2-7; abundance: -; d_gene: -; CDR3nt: TGTGCCAGCGCGAAAGATGGCTACGAGCAGTACTTC; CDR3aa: CASAKDGYEQYF
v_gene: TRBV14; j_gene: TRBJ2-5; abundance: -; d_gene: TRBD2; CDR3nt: TGTGCCAGCAGCCAAGGGCGGACTAGCCTCAGTGAGGAGACCCAGTACTTC; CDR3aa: CASSQGRTSLSEETQYF
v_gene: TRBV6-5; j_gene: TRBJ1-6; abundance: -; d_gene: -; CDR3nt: TGTGCCAGCAGTTGGGCCGCTCGTGCCGATAATTCACCCCTCCACTTT; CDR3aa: CASSWAARADNSPLHF
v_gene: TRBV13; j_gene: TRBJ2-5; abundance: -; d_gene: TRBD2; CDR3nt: TGTGCCAGCAGCTCCCGGGGGGAAAAAGAGACCCAGTACTTC; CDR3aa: CASSSRGEKETQYF
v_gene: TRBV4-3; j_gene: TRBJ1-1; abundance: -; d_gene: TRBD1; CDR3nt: TGCGCCAGCAGGACTGGACAGGGAGTTTACACTGAAGCTTTCTTT; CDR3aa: CASRTGQGVYTEAFF
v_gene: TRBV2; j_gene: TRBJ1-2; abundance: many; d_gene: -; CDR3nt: TGTGCCAGCACCCGAATGGGGCTTAACTATGGCTACACCTTC; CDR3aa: CASTRMGLNYGYTF
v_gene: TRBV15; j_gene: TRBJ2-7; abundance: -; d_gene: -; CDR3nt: TGTGCCACCAGCAGAGTCGGCAGGGCGGGAGAGCAGTACTTC; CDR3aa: CATSRVGRAGEQYF
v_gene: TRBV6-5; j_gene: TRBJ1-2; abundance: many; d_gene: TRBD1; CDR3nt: TGTGCCAGCAGTTACGTCCGACAGGGGGGCTACACCTTC; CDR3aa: CASSYVRQGGYTF
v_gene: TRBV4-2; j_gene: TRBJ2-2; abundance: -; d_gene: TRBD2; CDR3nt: TGTGCCAGCAGCCAAGAGGCACTAGCGGGCGGGGACGGGGAGCTGTTTTTT; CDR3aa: CASSQEALAGGDGELFF
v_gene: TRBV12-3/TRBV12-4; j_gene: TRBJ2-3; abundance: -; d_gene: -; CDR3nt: TGTGCCAGCAGCCCTGGGGCCCCAGATACGCAGTATTTT; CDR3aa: CASSPGAPDTQYF
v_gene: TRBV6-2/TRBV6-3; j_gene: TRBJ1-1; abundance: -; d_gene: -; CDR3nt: TGTGCCAGCAGTTACTCTTTAGCTGAAGCTTTCTTT; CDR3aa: CASSYSLAEAFF
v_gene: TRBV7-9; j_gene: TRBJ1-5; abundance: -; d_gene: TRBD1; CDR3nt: TGTGCCAGCAGCTTCCCCGGGACAGGGGATAAGCCCCAGCATTTT; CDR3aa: CASSFPGTGDKPQHF
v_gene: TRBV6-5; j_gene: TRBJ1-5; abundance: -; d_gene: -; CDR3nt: TGTGCCAGCACCCAACAGGCCGGTACGAATCAGCCCCAGCATTTT; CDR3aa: CASTQQAGTNQPQHF
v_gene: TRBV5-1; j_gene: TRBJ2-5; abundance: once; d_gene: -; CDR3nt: TGCGCCAGCTCCCCGGGGCAAGAGACCCAGTACTTC; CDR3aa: CASSPGQETQYF
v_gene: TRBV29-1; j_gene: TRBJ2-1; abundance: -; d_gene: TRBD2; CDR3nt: TGCAGCGTTCGGACTAGCGGGAGGGCTGATGAGCAGTTCTTC; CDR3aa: CSVRTSGRADEQFF
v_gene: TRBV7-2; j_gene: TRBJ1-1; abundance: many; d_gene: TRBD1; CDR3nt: TGTGCCAGCAGCTTCGGACAGGCTAACACTGAAGCTTTCTTT; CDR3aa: CASSFGQANTEAFF
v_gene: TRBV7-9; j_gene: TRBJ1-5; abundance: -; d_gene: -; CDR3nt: TGTGCCAGCAGCACCCGTCGACAGGACTCATTGGGATATAGCAATCAGCCCCAGCATTTT; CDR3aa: CASSTRRQDSLGYSNQPQHF
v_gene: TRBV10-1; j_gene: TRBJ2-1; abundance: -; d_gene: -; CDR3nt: TGCGCCAGCAGTAGTAGAGGGAATGAGCAGTTCTTC; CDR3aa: CASSSRGNEQFF
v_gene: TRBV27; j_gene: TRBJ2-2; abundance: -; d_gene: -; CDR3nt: TGTGCCAGCACCCCAGGGGCCTTCCTCTCCGGGGAGCTGTTTTTT; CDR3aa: CASTPGAFLSGELFF
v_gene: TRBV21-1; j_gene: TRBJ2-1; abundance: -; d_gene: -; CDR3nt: TGTGCCAGCAGCTCCCGACAGGACAATGAGCAGTTCTTC; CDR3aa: CASSSRQDNEQFF
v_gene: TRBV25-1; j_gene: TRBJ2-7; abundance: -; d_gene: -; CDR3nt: TGTGCCAGCAGTGAATCCCGAGGGGGGGCCAACTCCTACGAGCAGTACTTC; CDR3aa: CASSESRGGANSYEQYF
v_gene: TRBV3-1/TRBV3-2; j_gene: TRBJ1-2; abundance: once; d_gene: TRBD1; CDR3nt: TGTGCCAGCAGCCAAGGGACAGGCTATGGCTACACCTTC; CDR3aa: CASSQGTGYGYTF
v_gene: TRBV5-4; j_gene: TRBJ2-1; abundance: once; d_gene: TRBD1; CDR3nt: TGTGCCAGCAGCTCGTCGGACAGGGGCTCATCCTACAATGAGCAGTTCTTC; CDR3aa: CASSSSDRGSSYNEQFF
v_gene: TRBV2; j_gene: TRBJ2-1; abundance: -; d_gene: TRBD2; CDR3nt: TGTGCCAGCAGTGACGGGCCTAGCGGTAGCTCCTACAATGAGCAGTTCTTC; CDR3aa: CASSDGPSGSSYNEQFF
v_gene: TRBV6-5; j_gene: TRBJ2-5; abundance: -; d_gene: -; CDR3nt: TGTGCCAGCAGAAAAGCCCCTAAAGAGACCCAGTACTTC; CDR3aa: CASRKAPKETQYF
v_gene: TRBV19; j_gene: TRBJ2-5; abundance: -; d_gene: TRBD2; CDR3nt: TGTGCCAGTAAGCGAGCGGGAGGGCCGGAGACCCAGTACTTC; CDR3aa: CASKRAGGPETQYF
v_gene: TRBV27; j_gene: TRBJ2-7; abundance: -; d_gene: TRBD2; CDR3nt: TGTGCCAGCAATCCGGGGGGTCATTACTACGAGCAGTACTTC; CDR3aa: CASNPGGHYYEQYF
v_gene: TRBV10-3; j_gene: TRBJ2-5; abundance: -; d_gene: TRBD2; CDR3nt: TGTGCCATCAGTGGGGTAAAAGCGGGAGGTGAAGAGACCCAGTACTTC; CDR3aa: CAISGVKAGGEETQYF